This TCR beta chain stems from a study of shared clonotypes between healthy human individuals. A note on this clone: Its target is not known.

Looked up from germline, CDR1 is MGHRA and CDR2 is YSYEKL. The J segment lost 7 bases and the V segment lost 2 bases, leaving 4 bases of the junction unmatched. This CDR3 contains 15 residues. Positively selected for CCR7, the CD45RO-negative cells used as naive CD8 cells excluded terminally differentiated effector memory CD45RA+ cells. Each donor was a Caucasian adult residing in Nashville, Tennessee. Data came from immunoSEQ multiplex PCR; TCRdb stores just in-frame clones and leaves some out. The profile shows around 560,000 clones, 90% to 95% of them singletons. Whole-study findings and limits: About 5% of naive CD4 clonotypes were shared across a few donors.

The TCR comes from a woman aged 30 to 39 in good health. The chain recombines TRBV4-1 with TRBJ2-1; 11 bases are a match to TRBD2. Sequenced input: naive CD8+ T cells sorted from blood. CDR3 sequence reads: CASSQPGLAENEQFF. The CDR3 nucleotides read TGCGCCAGCAGCCAACCGGGACTAGCGGAGAATGAGCAGTTCTTC.